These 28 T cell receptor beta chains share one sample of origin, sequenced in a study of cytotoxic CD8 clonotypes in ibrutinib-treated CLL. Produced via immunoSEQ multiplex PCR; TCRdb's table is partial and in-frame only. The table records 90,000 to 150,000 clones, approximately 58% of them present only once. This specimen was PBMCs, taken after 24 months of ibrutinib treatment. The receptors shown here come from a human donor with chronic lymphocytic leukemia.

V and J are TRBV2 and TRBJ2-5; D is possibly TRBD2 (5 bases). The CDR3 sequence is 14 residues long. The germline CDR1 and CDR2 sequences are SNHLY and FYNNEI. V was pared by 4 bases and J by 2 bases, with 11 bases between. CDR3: CASSGTRTQETQYF. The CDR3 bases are TGTGCCAGCAGTGGGACTCGTACACAAGAGACCCAGTACTTC.

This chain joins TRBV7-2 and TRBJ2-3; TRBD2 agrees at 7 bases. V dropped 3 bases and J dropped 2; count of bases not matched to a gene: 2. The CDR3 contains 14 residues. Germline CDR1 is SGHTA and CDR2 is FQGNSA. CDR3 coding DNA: TGTGCCAGCAGCTTCGGGAGGCTCACAGATACGCAGTATTTT. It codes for CASSFGRLTDTQYF.

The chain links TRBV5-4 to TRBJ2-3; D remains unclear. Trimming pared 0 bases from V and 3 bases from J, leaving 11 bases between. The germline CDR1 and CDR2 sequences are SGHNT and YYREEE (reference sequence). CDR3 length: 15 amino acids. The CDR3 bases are TGTGCCAGCAGCTTGGTGTCAACGGGTACAGATACGCAGTATTTT. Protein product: CASSLVSTGTDTQYF.

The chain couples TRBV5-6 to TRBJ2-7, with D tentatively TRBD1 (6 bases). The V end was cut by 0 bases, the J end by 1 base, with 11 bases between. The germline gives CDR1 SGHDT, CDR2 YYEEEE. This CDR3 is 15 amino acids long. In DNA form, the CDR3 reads TGTGCCAGCAGCTTGGGAACAGGGAGTTCCTACGAGCAGTACTTC. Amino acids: CASSLGTGSSYEQYF.

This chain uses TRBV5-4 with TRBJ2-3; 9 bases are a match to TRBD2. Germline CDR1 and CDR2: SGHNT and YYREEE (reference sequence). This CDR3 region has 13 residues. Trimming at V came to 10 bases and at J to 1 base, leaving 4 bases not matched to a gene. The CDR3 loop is CACGGARTDTQYF. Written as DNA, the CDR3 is TGTGCCTGCGGGGGGGCCCGCACAGATACGCAGTATTTT. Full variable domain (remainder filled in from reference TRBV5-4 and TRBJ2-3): ETGVTQSPTHLIKTRGQQVTLRCSSQSGHNTVSWYQQALGQGPQFIFQYYREEENGRGNFPPRFSGLQFPNYSSELNVNALELDDSALYLCACGGARTDTQYFGPGTRLTVL.

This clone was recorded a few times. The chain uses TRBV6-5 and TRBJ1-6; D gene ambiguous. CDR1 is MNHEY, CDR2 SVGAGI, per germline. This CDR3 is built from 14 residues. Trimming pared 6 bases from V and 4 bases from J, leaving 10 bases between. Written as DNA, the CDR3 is TGTGCCAGCAGCACCGAGGTATATAATTCACCCCTCCACTTT. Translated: CASSTEVYNSPLHF.

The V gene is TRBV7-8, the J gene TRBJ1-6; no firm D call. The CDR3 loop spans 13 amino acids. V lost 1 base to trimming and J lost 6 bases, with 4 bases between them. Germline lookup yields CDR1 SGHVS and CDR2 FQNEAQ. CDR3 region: CASSLVGNSPLHF. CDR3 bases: TGTGCCAGCAGCTTAGTTGGTAATTCACCCCTCCACTTT.

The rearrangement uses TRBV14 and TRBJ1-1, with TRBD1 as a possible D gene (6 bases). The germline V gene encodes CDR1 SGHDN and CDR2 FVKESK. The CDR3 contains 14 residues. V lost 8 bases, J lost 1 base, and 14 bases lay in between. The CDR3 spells CASQVSTGNTEAFF. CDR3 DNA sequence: TGTGCCAGCCAAGTCTCGACAGGGAACACTGAAGCTTTCTTT.

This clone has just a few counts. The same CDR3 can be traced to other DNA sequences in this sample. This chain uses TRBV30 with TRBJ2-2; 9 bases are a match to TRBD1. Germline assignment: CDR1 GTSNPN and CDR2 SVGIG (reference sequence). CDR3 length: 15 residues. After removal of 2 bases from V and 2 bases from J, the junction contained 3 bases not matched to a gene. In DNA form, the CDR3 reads TGTGCCTGGAGTTCGGGACAGGGAAACACCGGGGAGCTGTTTTTT. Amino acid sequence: CAWSSGQGNTGELFF.

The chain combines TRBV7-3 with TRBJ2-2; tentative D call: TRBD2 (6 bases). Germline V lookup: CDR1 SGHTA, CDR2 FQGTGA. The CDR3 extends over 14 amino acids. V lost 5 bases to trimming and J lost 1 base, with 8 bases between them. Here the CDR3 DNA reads TGTGCCAGCAGCAGGGACTGGAACACCGGGGAGCTGTTTTTT. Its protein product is CASSRDWNTGELFF.

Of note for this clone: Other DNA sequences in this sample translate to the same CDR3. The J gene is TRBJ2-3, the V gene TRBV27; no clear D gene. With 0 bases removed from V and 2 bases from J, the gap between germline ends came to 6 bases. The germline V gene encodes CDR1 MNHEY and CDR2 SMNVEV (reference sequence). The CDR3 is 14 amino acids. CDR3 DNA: TGTGCCAGCAGTTTATCTCCCCTCACAGATACGCAGTATTTT. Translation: CASSLSPLTDTQYF.

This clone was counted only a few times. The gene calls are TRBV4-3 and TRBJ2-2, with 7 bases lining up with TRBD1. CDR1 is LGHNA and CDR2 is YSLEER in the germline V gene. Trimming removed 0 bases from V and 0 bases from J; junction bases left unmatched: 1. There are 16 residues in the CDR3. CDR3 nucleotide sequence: TGCGCCAGCAGCCAAGAGGACAGGCCGAACACCGGGGAGCTGTTTTTT. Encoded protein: CASSQEDRPNTGELFF.

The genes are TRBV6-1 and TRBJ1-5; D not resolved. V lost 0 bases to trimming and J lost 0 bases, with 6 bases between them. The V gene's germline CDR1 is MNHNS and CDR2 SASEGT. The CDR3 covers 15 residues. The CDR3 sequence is CASSEASISNQPQHF. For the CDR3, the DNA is TGTGCCAGCAGTGAAGCGAGCATTAGCAATCAGCCCCAGCATTTT.

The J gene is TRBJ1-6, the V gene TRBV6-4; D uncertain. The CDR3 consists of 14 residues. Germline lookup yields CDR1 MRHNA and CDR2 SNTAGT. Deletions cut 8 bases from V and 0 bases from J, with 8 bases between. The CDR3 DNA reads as TGTGCCAGCGGGAGGAGCTCCTATAATTCACCCCTCCACTTT. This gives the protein CASGRSSYNSPLHF.

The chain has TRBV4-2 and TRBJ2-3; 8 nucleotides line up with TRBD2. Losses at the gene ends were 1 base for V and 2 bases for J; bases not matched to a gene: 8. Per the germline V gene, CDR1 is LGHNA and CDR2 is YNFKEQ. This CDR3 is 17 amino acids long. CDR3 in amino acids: CASSQVSAAGDTDTQYF. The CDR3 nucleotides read TGTGCCAGCAGCCAAGTCTCGGCAGCGGGGGACACAGATACGCAGTATTTT.

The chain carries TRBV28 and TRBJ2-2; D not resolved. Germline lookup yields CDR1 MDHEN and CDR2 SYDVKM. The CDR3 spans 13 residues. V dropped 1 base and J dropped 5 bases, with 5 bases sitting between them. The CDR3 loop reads CASSLYGTGELFF. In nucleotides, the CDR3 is TGTGCCAGCAGTTTATATGGGACCGGGGAGCTGTTTTTT.

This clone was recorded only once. CDR3 loop: CASSQPGTGVGYTF. The CDR3 region has the DNA TGTGCCAGCAGCCAACCAGGGACAGGGGTTGGCTACACCTTC. The chain has TRBV4-2 and TRBJ1-2; 10 nucleotides line up with TRBD1. Germline CDR1 and CDR2: LGHNA and YNFKEQ. There are 14 residues in the CDR3. J lost 7 bases, V lost 2 bases, and 4 bases had no gene match.

The CDR3 DNA reads as TGTGCCAGCAGCTTAGGGGGGATAGGCGAGCAGTACTTC. The encoded protein is CASSLGGIGEQYF. This rearrangement joins TRBV7-2 to TRBJ2-7; either TRBD1 or TRBD2 may supply D (5 bases each). V was trimmed by 1 base and J by 6 bases, leaving 10 bases between them. CDR3 length: 13 amino acids. Germline V gene sequence: CDR1 SGHTA, CDR2 FQGNSA. The full variable domain, its missing parts supplied by reference TRBV7-2 and TRBJ2-7, is GAGVSQSPSNKVTEKGKDVELRCDPISGHTALYWYRQSLGQGLEFLIYFQGNSAPDKSGLPSDRFSAERTGGSVSTLTIQRTQQEDSAVYLCASSLGGIGEQYFGPGTRLTVT.

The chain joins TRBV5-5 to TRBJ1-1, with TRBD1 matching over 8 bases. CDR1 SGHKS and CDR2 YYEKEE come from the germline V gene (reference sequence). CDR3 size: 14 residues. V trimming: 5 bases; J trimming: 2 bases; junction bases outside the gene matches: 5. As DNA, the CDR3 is TGTGCCAGCAGAATGGGGACAGGCAACACTGAAGCTTTCTTT. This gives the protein CASRMGTGNTEAFF.

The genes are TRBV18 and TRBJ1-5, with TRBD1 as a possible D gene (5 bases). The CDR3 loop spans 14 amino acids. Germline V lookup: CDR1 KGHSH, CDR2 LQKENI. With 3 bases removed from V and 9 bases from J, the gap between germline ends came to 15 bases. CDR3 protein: CASSPSTGRGPQHF. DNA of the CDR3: TGTGCCAGCTCACCCTCGACGGGGAGGGGGCCCCAGCATTTT. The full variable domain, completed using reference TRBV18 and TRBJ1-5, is NAGVMQNPRHLVRRRGQEARLRCSPMKGHSHVYWYRQLPEEGLKFMVYLQKENIIDESGMPKERFSAEFPKEGPSILRIQQVVRGDSAAYFCASSPSTGRGPQHFGDGTRLSIL.

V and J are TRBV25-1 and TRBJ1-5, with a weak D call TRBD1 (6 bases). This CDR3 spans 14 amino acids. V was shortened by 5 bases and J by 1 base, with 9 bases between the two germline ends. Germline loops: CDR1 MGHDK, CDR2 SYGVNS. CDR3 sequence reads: CASSYTGSNQPQHF. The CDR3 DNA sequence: TGTGCCAGCAGTTATACAGGGAGCAATCAGCCCCAGCATTTT. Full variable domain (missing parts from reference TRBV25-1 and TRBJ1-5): EADIYQTPRYLVIGTGKKITLECSQTMGHDKMYWYQQDPGMELHLIHYSYGVNSTEKGDLSSESTVSRIRTEHFPLTLESARPSHTSQYLCASSYTGSNQPQHFGDGTRLSIL.

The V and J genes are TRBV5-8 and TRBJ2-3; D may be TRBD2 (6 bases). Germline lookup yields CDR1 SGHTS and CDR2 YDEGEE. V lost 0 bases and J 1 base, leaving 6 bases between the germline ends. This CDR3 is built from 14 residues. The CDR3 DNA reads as TGTGCCAGCAGCTTGGGGGGGGGCACAGATACGCAGTATTTT. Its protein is CASSLGGGTDTQYF.

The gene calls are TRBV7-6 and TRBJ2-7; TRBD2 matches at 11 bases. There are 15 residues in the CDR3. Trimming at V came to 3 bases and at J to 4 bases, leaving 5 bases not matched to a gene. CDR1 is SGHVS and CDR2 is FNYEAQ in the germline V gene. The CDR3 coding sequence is TGTGCCAGCAGCTTGAATAGCGGGGGGGTATACGAGCAGTACTTC. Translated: CASSLNSGGVYEQYF.

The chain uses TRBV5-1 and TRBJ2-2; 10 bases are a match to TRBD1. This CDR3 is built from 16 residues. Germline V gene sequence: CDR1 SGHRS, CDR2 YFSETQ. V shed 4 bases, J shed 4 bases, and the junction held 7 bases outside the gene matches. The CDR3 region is CASSGRGQGSTGELFF. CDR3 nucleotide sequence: TGCGCCAGCAGCGGGAGGGGACAGGGGTCCACCGGGGAGCTGTTTTTT.

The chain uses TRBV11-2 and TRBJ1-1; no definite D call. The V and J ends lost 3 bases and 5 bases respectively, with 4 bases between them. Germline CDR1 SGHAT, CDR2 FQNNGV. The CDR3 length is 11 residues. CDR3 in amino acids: CASSFQTEAFF. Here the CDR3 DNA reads TGTGCCAGCAGCTTTCAGACTGAAGCTTTCTTT.

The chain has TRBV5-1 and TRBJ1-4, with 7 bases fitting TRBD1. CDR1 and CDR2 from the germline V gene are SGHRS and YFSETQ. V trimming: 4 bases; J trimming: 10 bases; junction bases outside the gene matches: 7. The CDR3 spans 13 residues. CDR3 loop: CASSTDDRAKLFF. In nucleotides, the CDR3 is TGCGCCAGCAGCACTGATGACAGGGCAAAACTGTTTTTT.

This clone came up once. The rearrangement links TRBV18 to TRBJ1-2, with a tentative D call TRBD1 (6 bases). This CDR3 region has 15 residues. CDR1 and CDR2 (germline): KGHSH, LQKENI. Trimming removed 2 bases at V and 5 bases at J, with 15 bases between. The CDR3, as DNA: TGTGCCAGCTCACCAACAGGGTCCGACTTTTATGGCTACACCTTC. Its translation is CASSPTGSDFYGYTF.

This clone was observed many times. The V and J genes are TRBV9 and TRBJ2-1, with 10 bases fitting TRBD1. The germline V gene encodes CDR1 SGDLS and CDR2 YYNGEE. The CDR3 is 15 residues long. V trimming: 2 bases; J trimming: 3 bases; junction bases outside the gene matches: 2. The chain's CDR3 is CASSVRDRGYNEQFF. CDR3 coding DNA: TGTGCCAGCAGCGTGAGGGACAGGGGCTACAATGAGCAGTTCTTC.